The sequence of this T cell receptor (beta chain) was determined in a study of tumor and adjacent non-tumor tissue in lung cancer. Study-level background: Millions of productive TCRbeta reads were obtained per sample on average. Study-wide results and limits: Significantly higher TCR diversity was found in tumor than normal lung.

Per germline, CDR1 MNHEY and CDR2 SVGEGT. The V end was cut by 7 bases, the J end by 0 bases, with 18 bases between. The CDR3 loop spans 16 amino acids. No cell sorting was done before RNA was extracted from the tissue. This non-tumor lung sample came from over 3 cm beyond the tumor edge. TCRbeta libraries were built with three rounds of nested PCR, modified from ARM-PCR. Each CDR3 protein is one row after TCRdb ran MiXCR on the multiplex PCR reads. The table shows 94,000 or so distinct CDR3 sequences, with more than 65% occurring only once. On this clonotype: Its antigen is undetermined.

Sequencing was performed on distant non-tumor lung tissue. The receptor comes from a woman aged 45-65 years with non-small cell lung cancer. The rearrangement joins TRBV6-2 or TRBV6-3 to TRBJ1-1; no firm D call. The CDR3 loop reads CASTSACGLMNTEAFF. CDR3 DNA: TGTGCCAGCACCTCTGCATGCGGATTGATGAACACTGAAGCTTTCTTT.